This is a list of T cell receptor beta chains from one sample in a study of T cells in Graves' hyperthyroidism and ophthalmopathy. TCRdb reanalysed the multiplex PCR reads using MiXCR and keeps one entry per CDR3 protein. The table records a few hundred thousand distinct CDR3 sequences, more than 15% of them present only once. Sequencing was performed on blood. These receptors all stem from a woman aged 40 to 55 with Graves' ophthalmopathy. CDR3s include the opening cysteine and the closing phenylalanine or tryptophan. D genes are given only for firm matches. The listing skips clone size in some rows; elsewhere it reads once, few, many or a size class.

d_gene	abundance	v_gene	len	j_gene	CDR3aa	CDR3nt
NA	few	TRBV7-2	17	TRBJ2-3	CASSLIPVSSGADTQYF	TGTGCCAGCAGCTTAATTCCGGTTTCATCGGGCGCAGATACGCAGTATTTT
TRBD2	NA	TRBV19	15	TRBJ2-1	CASRTSGLEYNEQFF	TGTGCCAGTAGGACTAGCGGGTTGGAGTACAATGAGCAGTTCTTC
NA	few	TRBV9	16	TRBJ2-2	CASSTGGTWNTGELFF	TGTGCCAGCAGCACAGGTGGGACTTGGAACACCGGGGAGCTGTTTTTT
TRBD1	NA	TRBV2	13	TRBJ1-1	CASSGGQGLEAFF	TGTGCCAGCAGCGGGGGACAGGGACTTGAAGCTTTCTTT
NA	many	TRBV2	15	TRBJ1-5	CASSARSDSNQPQHF	TGTGCCAGCAGTGCCCGCAGCGATAGCAATCAGCCCCAGCATTTT
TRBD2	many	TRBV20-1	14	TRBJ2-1	CSAREFTSVDEQFF	TGCAGTGCTAGAGAATTTACTAGCGTAGATGAGCAGTTCTTC
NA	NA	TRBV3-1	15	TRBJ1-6	CASSQGVTYNSPLHF	TGTGCCAGCAGCCAAGGGGTGACCTATAATTCACCCCTCCACTTT
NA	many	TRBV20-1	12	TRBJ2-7	CSARDLVNEQYF	TGCAGTGCTAGAGATTTAGTCAACGAGCAGTACTTC
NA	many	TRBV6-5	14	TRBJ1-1	CASSYGEGQGEAFF	TGTGCCAGCAGTTACGGTGAGGGGCAGGGTGAAGCTTTCTTT
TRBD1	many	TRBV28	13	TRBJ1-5	CASSLDRVKPQHF	TGTGCCAGCAGCCTTGACAGGGTGAAGCCCCAGCATTTT
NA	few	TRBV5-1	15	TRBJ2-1	CASSGHYGVPNEQFF	TGCGCCAGCAGCGGGCATTACGGGGTACCGAATGAGCAGTTCTTC
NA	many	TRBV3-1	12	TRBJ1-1	CASSQEWGKAFF	TGTGCCAGCAGCCAAGAGTGGGGCAAAGCTTTCTTT
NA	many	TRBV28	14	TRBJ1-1	CASSSPGQRTEAFF	TGTGCCAGCAGTTCGCCAGGTCAGAGGACTGAAGCTTTCTTT
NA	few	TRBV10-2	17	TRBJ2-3	CASDGVSGAISPDTQYF	TGCGCCAGCGATGGGGTCTCAGGGGCGATCTCCCCAGATACGCAGTATTTT
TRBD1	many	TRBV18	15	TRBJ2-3	CASSPPGQGTDTQYF	TGTGCCAGCTCACCACCGGGACAGGGTACAGATACGCAGTATTTT
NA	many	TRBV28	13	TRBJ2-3	CASSRGGSDTQYF	TGTGCCAGCAGCCGAGGGGGATCCGATACGCAGTATTTT
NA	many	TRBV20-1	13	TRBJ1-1	CSASSGSETEAFF	TGCAGTGCTAGTTCGGGAAGTGAGACTGAAGCTTTCTTT
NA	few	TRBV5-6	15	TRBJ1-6	CASSLTGLTGSPLHF	TGTGCCAGCAGCTTGACAGGACTCACAGGTTCACCCCTCCACTTT
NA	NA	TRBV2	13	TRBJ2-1	CASSVRGLGEQFF	TGTGCCAGCAGTGTACGGGGACTCGGGGAGCAGTTCTTC
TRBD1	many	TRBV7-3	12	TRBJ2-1	CASRIDRDEQFF	TGTGCCAGCAGGATAGACAGGGATGAGCAGTTCTTC
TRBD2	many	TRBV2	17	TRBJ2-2	CASSEVAAGVNTGELFF	TGTGCCAGCAGTGAGGTCGCGGCGGGGGTAAACACCGGGGAGCTGTTTTTT
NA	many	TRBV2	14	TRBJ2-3	CASRRAQSTDTQYF	TGTGCCAGCAGGCGAGCGCAGAGCACAGATACGCAGTATTTT
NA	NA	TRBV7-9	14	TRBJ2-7	CASSLEQATYEQYF	TGTGCCAGCAGCTTAGAACAGGCAACCTACGAGCAGTACTTC
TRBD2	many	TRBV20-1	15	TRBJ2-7	CSASGSGRLSYEQYF	TGCAGTGCTAGTGGTAGCGGGAGATTATCTTACGAGCAGTACTTC
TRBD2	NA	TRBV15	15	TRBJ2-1	CATSRGLGDLHEQFF	TGTGCCACCAGCAGGGGACTAGGGGATTTGCATGAGCAGTTCTTC
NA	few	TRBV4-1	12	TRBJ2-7	CASSQPTYEQYF	TGCGCCAGCAGCCAACCCACCTACGAGCAGTACTTC
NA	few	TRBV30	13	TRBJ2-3	CASQPVGLDTQYF	TGTGCCTCCCAGCCCGTGGGGTTAGATACGCAGTATTTT
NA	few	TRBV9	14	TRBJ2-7	CASPTPSSSYEQYF	TGTGCCAGTCCGACCCCTAGCAGCTCCTACGAGCAGTACTTC
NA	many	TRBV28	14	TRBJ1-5	CASSFDGFNQPQHF	TGTGCCAGCAGTTTCGACGGATTCAATCAGCCCCAGCATTTT
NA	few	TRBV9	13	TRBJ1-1	CASSVSTNTEAFF	TGTGCCAGCAGCGTATCGACAAACACTGAAGCTTTCTTT
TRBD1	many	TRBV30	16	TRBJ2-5	CAWSLRGQGDQETQYF	TGTGCCTGGAGTCTAAGGGGACAGGGGGACCAAGAGACCCAGTACTTC
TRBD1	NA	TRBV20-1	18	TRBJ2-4	CSANPGQGAPIAKNIQYF	TGCAGTGCTAATCCGGGACAGGGGGCTCCCATAGCCAAAAACATTCAGTACTTC
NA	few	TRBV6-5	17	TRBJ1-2	CASSYPGGAGPNYGYTF	TGTGCCAGCAGTTACCCCGGGGGCGCCGGACCTAACTATGGCTACACCTTC
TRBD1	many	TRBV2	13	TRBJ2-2	CASTHRGTGELFF	TGTGCCAGCACACACAGGGGCACCGGGGAGCTGTTTTTT
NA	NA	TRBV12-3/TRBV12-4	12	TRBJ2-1	CASSSLKPEQFF	TGTGCCAGCAGTTCGCTAAAGCCTGAGCAGTTCTTC
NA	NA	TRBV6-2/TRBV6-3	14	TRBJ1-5	CASSYVGRIQPQHF	TGTGCCAGCAGTTACGTCGGCAGGATTCAGCCCCAGCATTTT
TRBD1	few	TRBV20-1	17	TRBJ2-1	CSAKGTGARSSYNEQFF	TGCAGTGCTAAGGGGACAGGGGCCCGAAGCTCCTACAATGAGCAGTTCTTC
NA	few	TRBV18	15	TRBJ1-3	CASSPQDLVGNTIYF	TGTGCCAGCTCACCCCAGGACCTTGTTGGAAACACCATATATTTT
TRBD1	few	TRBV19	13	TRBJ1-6	CASAGTGNSPLHF	TGTGCTTCTGCCGGGACAGGGAATTCACCCCTCCACTTT
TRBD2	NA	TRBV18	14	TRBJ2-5	CASSPAGGRETQYF	TGTGCCAGCTCACCTGCGGGGGGCCGGGAGACCCAGTACTTC
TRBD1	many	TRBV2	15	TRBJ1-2	CANSRGQPTNYGYTF	TGTGCCAACTCTAGGGGGCAACCTACTAACTATGGCTACACCTTC
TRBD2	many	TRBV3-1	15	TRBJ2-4	CASSQDIQREYIQYF	TGTGCCAGCAGCCAAGACATCCAGCGGGAGTACATTCAGTACTTC